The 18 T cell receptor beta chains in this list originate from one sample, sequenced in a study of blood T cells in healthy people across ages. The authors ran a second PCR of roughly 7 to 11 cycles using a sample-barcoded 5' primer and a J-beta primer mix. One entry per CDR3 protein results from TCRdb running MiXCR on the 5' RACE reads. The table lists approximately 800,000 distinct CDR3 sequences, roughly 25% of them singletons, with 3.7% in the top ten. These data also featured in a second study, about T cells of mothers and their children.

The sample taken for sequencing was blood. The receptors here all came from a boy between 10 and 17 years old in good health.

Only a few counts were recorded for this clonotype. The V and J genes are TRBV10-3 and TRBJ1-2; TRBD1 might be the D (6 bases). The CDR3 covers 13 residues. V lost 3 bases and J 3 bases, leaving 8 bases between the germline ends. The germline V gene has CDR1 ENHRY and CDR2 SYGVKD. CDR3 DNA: TGTGCCATCAGTGAACAGGGCGACTATGGCTACACCTTC. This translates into CAISEQGDYGYTF.

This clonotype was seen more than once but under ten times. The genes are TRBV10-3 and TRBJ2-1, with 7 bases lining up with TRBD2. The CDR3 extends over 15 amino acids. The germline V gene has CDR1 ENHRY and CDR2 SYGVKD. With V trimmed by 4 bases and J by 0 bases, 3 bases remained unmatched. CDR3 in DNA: TGTGCCATCAGTGCAGAGCGGGACTCCTACAATGAGCAGTTCTTC. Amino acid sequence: CAISAERDSYNEQFF.

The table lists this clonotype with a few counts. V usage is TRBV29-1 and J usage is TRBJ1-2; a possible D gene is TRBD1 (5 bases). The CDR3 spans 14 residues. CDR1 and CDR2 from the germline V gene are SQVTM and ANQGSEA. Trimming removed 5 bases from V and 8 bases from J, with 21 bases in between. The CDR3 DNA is TGCAGCGTTCGTATCTCGGGGCCAAGGGAGGGCTACACCTTC. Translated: CSVRISGPREGYTF.

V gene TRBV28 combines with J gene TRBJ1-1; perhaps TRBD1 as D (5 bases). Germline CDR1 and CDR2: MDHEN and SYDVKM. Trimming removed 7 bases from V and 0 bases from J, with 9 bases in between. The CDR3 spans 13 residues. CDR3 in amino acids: CASMMGVNTEAFF. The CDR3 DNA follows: TGTGCCAGCATGATGGGGGTGAACACTGAAGCTTTCTTT.

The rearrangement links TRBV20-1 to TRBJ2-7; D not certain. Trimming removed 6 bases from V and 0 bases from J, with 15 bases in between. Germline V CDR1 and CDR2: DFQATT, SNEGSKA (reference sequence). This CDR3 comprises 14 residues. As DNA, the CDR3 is TGCAGTGCGGTCCTCGTTGGCCGCTCCTACGAGCAGTACTTC. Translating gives CSAVLVGRSYEQYF.

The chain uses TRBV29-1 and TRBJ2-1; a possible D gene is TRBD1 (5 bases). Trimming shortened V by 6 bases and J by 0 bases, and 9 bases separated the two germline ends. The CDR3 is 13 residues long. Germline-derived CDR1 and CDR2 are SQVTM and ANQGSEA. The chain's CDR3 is CSVDSSSYNEQFF. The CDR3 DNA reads TGCAGCGTCGACAGTAGCTCCTACAATGAGCAGTTCTTC.

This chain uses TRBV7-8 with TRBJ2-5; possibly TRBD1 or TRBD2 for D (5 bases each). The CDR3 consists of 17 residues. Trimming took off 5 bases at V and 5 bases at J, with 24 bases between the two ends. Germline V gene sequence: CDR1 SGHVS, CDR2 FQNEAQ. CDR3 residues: CASSPLQLGVWWETQYF. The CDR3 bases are TGTGCCAGCAGCCCGCTACAGTTGGGGGTTTGGTGGGAGACCCAGTACTTC.

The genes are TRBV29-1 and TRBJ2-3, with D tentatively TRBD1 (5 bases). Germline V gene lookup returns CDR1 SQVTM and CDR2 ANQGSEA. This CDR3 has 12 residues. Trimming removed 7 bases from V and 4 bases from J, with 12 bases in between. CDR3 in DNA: TGCAGCGCCCCAATAGGGGCAGATACGCAGTATTTT. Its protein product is CSAPIGADTQYF.

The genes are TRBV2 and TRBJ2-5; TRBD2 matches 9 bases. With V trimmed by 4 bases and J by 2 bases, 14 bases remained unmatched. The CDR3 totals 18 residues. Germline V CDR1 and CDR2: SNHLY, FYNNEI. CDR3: CASSVGPAGGIFQETQYF. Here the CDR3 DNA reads TGTGCCAGCAGTGTAGGGCCAGCGGGAGGAATCTTTCAAGAGACCCAGTACTTC.

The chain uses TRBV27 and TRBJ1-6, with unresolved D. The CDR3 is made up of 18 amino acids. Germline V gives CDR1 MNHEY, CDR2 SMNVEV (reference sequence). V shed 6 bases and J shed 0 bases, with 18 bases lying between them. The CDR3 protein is CASRLRGQSSSYNSPLHF. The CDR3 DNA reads TGTGCCAGCAGGCTCCGAGGGCAGTCCAGCTCCTATAATTCACCCCTCCACTTT.

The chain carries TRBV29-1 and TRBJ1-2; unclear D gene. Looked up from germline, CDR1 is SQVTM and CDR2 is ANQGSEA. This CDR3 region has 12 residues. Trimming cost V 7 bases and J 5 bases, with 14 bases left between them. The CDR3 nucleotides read TGCAGCGGTGGGGTCGGGGAATATGGCTACACCTTC. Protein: CSGGVGEYGYTF.

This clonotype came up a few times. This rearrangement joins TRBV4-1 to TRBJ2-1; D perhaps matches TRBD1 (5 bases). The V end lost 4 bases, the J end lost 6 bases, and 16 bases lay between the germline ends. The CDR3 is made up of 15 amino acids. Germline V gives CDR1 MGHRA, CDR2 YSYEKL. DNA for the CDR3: TGCGCCAGCAGCCGGGGCCAAAGCCCGTCCAATGAGCAGTTCTTC. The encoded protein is CASSRGQSPSNEQFF.

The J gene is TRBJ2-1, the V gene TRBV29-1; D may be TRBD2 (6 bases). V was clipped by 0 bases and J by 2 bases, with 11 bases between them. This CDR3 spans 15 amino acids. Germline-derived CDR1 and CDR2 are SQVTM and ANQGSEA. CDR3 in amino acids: CSVEDPSVAYNEQFF. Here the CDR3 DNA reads TGCAGCGTTGAAGATCCTAGCGTAGCCTACAATGAGCAGTTCTTC.

CDR3 sequence reads: CASSPPGEALYGYTF. As DNA, the CDR3 is TGTGCCAGCTCACCACCGGGAGAGGCTCTCTATGGCTACACCTTC. V gene TRBV18 combines with J gene TRBJ1-2; D ambiguous. The CDR3 is 15 residues long. V was trimmed by 0 bases and J by 4 bases, leaving 12 bases between them. CDR1 and CDR2 (germline): KGHSH, LQKENI.

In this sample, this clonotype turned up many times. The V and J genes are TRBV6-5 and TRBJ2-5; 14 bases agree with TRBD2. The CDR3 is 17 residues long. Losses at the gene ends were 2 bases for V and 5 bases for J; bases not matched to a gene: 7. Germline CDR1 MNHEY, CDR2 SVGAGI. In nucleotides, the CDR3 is TGTGCCAGCAGTTACGGGGGACTAGCGGGAGTTGGGGAGACCCAGTACTTC. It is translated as CASSYGGLAGVGETQYF.

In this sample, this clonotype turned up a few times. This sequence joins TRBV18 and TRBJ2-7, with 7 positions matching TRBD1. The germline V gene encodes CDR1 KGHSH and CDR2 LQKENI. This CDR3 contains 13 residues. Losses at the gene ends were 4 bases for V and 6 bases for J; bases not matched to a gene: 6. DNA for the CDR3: TGTGCCAGCTCACAGGGGGCGATAGGCGAGCAGTACTTC. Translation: CASSQGAIGEQYF.

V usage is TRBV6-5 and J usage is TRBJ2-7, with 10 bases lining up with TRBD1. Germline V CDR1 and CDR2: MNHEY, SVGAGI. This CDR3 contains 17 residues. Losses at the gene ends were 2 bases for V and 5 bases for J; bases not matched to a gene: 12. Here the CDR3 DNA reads TGTGCCAGCAGTTACACCATTCCGGGACAGGGGTGGAACGAGCAGTACTTC. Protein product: CASSYTIPGQGWNEQYF.

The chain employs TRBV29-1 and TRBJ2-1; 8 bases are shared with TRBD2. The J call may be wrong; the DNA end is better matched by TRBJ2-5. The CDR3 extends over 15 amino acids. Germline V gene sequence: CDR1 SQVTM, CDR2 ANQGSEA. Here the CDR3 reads CSVVLAGGWEETQYF. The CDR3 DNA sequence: TGCAGCGTTGTTCTTGCGGGGGGTTGGGAAGAGACCCAGTACTTC.